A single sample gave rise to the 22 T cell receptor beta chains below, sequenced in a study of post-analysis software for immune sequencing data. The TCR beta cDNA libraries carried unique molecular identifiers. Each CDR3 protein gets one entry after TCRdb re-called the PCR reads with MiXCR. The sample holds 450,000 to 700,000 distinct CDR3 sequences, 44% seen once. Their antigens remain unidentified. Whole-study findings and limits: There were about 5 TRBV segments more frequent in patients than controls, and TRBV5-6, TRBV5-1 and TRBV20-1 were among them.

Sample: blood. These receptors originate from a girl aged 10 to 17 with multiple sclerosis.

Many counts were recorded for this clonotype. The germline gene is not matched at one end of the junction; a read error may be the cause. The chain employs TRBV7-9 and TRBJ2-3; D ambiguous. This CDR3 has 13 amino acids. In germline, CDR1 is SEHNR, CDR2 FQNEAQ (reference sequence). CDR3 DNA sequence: TGTGCCAGCAGTTTAGCCAGCACAGATACGCAGTATTTT. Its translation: CASSLASTDTQYF.

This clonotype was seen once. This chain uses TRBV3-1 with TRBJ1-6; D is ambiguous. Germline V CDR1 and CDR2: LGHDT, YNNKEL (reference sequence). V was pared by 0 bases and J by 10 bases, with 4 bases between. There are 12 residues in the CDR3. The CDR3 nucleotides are TGTGCCAGCAGCCAAGAGGGGTCACCCCTCCACTTT. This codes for CASSQEGSPLHF.

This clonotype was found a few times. The CDR3 DNA sequence: TGTGCCAGCAGACACCCCGGGACCATAAACGAGCAGTACTTC. Its protein is CASRHPGTINEQYF. The gene calls are TRBV12-3 or TRBV12-4 and TRBJ2-7; D is perhaps TRBD1 or TRBD2 (5 bases each). Trimming removed 6 bases from V and 5 bases from J, with 17 bases in between. This CDR3 is 14 amino acids long.

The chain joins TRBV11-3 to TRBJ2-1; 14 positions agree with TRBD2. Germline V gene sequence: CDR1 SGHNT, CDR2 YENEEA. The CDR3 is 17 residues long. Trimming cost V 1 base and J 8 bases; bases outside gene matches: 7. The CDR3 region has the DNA TGTGCCAGCAGCTTAGGGGGACTAGCGGGAGTCGAATATGAGCAGTTCTTC. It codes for CASSLGGLAGVEYEQFF.

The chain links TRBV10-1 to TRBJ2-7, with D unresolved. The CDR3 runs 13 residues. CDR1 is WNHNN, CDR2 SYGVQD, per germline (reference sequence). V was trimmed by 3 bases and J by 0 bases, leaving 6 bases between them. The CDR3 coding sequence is TGCGCCAGCAGTGACCCCTCCTCCTACGAGCAGTACTTC. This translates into CASSDPSSYEQYF.

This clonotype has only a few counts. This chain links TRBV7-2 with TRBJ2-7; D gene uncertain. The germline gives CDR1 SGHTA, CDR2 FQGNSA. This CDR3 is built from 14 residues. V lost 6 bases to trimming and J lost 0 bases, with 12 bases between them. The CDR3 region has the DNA TGTGCCAGCAGGGCGGACGCGGCCTCCTACGAGCAGTACTTC. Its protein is CASRADAASYEQYF.

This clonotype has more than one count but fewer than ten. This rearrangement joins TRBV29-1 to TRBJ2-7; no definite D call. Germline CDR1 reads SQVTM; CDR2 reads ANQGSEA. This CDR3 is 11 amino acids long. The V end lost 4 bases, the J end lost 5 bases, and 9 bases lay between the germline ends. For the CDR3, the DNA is TGCAGCGTTGTGGGTTTCCACGAGCAGTACTTC. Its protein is CSVVGFHEQYF.

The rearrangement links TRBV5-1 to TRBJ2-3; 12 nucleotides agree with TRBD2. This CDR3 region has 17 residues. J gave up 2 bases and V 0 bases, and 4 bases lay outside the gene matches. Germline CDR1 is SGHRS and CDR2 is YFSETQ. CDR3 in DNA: TGCGCCAGCAGCTTGGGGTCTAGCGGGGGGGTCACAGATACGCAGTATTTT. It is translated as CASSLGSSGGVTDTQYF.

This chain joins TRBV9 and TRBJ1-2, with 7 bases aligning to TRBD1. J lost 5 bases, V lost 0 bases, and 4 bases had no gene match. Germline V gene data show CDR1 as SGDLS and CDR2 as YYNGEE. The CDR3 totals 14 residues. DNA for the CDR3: TGTGCCAGCAGCGTAGGGACAGGTTCTTATGGCTACACCTTC. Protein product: CASSVGTGSYGYTF.

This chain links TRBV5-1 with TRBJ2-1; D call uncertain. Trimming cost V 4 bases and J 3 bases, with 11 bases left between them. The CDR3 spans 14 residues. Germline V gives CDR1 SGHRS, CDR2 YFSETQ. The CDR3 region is CASSISADYNEQFF. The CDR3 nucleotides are TGCGCCAGCAGCATCTCGGCGGACTACAATGAGCAGTTCTTC.

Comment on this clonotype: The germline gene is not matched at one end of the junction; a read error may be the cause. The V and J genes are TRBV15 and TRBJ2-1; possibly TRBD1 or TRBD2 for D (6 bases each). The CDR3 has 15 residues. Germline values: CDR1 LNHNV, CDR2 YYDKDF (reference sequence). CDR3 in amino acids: CATSRTGALGNEQFF. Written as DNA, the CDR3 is TGCGCCACCAGCAGGACGGGGGCCCTGGGCAATGAGCAGTTCTTC.

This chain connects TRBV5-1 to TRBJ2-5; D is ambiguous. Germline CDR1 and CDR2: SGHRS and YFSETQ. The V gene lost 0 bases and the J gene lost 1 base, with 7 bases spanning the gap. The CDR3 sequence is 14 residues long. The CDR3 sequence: CASSLAAPQETQYF. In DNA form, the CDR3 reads TGCGCCAGCAGCTTGGCCGCACCCCAAGAGACCCAGTACTTC.

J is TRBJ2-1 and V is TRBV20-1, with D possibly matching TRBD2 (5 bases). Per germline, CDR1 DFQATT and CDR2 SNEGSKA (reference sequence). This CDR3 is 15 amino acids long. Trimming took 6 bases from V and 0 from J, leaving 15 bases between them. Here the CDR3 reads CSAPSRGSSYNEQFF. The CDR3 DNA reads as TGCAGTGCCCCCTCCCGTGGGAGCTCCTACAATGAGCAGTTCTTC.

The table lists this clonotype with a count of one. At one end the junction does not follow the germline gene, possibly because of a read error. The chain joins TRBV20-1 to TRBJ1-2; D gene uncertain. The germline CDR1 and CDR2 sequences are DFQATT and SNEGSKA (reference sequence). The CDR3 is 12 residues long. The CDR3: CSLYTIFYGYTF. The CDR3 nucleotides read TGTAGTCTATACACCATCTTCTATGGCTACACCTTC.

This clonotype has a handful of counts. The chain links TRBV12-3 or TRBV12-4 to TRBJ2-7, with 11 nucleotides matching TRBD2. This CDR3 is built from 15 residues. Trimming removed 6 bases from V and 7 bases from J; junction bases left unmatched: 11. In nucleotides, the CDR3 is TGTGCCAGCAGGCCCCTAGCGGGGGGACAGATGGAGCAGTACTTC. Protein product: CASRPLAGGQMEQYF.

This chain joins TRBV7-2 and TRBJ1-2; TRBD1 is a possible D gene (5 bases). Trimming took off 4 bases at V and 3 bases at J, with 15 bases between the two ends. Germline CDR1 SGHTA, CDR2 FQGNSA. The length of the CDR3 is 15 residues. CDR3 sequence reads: CASSSSGAQDYGYTF. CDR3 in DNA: TGTGCCAGCAGCTCAAGCGGGGCCCAGGACTATGGCTACACCTTC. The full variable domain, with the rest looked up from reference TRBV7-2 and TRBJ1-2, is GAGVSQSPSNKVTEKGKDVELRCDPISGHTALYWYRQSLGQGLEFLIYFQGNSAPDKSGLPSDRFSAERTGGSVSTLTIQRTQQEDSAVYLCASSSSGAQDYGYTFGSGTRLTVV.

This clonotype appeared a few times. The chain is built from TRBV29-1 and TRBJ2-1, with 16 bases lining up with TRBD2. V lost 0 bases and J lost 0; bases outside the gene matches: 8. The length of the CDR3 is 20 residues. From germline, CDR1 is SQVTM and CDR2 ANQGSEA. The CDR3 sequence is CSVEESGLAGGLSSYNEQFF. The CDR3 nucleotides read TGCAGCGTTGAAGAATCGGGACTAGCGGGAGGGTTGAGCTCCTACAATGAGCAGTTCTTC.

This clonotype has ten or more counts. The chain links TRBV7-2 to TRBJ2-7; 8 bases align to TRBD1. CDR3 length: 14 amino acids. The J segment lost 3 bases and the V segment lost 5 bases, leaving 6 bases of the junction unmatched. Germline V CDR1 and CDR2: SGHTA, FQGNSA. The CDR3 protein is CASSPYRGSYEQYF. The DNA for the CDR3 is TGTGCCAGCAGCCCATACAGGGGGAGCTACGAGCAGTACTTC. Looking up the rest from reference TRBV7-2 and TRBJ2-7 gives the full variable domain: GAGVSQSPSNKVTEKGKDVELRCDPISGHTALYWYRQSLGQGLEFLIYFQGNSAPDKSGLPSDRFSAERTGGSVSTLTIQRTQQEDSAVYLCASSPYRGSYEQYFGPGTRLTVT.

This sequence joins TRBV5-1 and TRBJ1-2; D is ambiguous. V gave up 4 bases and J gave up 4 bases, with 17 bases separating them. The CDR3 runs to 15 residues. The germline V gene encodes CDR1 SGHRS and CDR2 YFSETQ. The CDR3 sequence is CASSPTRGRGYGYTF. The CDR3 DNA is TGCGCCAGCAGCCCCACCCGAGGGAGAGGCTATGGCTACACCTTC.

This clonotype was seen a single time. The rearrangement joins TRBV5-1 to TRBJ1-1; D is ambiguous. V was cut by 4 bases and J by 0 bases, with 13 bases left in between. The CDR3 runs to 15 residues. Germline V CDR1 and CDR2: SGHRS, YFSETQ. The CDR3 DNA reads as TGCGCCAGCAGCCATTCTGGGCGGATGAACACTGAAGCTTTCTTT. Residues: CASSHSGRMNTEAFF.

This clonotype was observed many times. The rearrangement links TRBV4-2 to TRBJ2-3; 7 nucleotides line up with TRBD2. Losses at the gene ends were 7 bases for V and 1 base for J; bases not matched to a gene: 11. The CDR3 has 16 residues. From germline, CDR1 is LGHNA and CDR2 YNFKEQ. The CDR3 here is CASNPGPSGRTDTQYF. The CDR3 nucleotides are TGTGCCAGCAACCCCGGGCCTAGCGGTCGCACAGATACGCAGTATTTT.

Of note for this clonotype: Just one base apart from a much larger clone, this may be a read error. Written as DNA, the CDR3 is TGTACCAGCAGCCTCAGACAGGGAAGGGACTCCTACGAGCAGTACTTC. This codes for CTSSLRQGRDSYEQYF. The V and J genes are TRBV14 and TRBJ2-7; 7 bases fit TRBD1. The CDR3 runs 16 residues. CDR1 is SGHDN and CDR2 is FVKESK in the germline V gene.